This T cell receptor beta chain was sequenced in a study of T-cell reconstitution after alpha-beta-depleted transplantation in children listed by TCRdb under 2016. Context from the whole study: The study quantitatively tracked T-cell immune reconstitution after TCRalphabeta/CD19-depleted allogeneic hematopoietic cell transplantation in children using TCR repertoire profiling. Overall results and qualifications from the work: The frequencies of hyperexpanded clones fell over the following months, and after one year, T-cell counts and TCRbeta diversity were mostly attributed to newly produced T cells. The apparently early recovery of alphabetaT-cell counts about two months after transplant reportedly depended on only several hundred rapidly expanded clones that came from non-depleted graft cells. In some patients, high TCRbeta diversity at day 60 was attributed to recipient T cells and intrathymic progenitors that had survived conditioning.

Inclusive of the bounding cysteine and phenylalanine, the CDR3 is 14 residues long. Here the CDR3 DNA is all that survives: 42 bases in frame from base 1. Taken from the germline V gene (reference sequence), the CDR1 and CDR2 loops are SEHNR and FQNEAQ. V is shortened by 5 bases, J by 5 bases, and the region joining them spans 12 bases. Per the publication, the treatment or condition label means: allogeneic hematopoietic cell transplantation with graft depleted of TCRalphabeta T cells and CD19 B cells. The transplant recipients were children given TCRalphabeta/CD19-depleted allogeneic hematopoietic cell grafts. In its sample, this clonotype was seen many times. Its specific antigen is unknown. No much larger clone exists at a distance of one base, and base qualities are not known. The library relied on PCR. TCRdb shows the sequencer as Illumina HiSeq 2500. To normalize quantification of the TCRbeta repertoire, the TCR libraries were built with molecular barcoding that relied on unique molecular identifiers. TCRdb applied fastp at Q25 and MiXCR to the public reads, then kept only in-frame beta chains. Entries are consolidated by CDR3 protein sequence, retaining the most common genes and DNA. The sample table holds about 290,000 distinct CDR3 sequences, of which over 9.5% were seen once. Just under 7.5% of the sample is held by the ten biggest clonotypes.

In this chain, TRBV7-9 is recombined with TRBJ1-4; confidence is insufficient to name the D gene. Here the sequenced sample was PBMCs, taken before TCRalphabeta/CD19-depleted stem cell transplant. This clonotype was obtained from a boy in the first two years of life with acute myeloid leukemia, due to receive a stem cell transplant. The bases read TGTGCCAGCAGCCTTAGTCAGTACAATGAAAAACTGTTTTTT. Its product reads: CASSLSQYNEKLFF.